The 9 T cell receptor beta chains reported below all come from one sample, sequenced in a study of control samples from healthy donors and cancer patients. Libraries were prepared by immunoSEQ multiplex PCR; TCRdb keeps only in-frame clonotypes and omits some of them. The sample holds 120,000 to 150,000 clones, 80% to 90% seen once. The source material was blood. These receptors all come from a woman younger than 45 in good health.

This chain joins TRBV6-6 and TRBJ2-5; D is uncertain. V lost 5 bases to trimming and J lost 2 bases, with 9 bases between them. This CDR3 has 13 residues. CDR1 is MNHNY, CDR2 SVGAGI, per germline (reference sequence). The CDR3 coding sequence is TGTGCCAGCAGTCGCGACGGACAAGAGACCCAGTACTTC. Its protein is CASSRDGQETQYF.

This clone came up a few times. The rearrangement joins TRBV18 to TRBJ1-4; D ambiguous. The CDR3 loop spans 16 amino acids. Germline V gene data show CDR1 as KGHSH and CDR2 as LQKENI. V dropped 3 bases and J dropped 0 bases, with 11 bases sitting between them. The CDR3 bases are TGTGCCAGCTCACCCCACGGCGCCGCAACTAATGAAAAACTGTTTTTT. It yields the protein CASSPHGAATNEKLFF.

The rearrangement links TRBV28 to TRBJ2-1; D is tentatively TRBD1 or TRBD2 (5 bases each). Trimming removed 10 bases at V and 2 bases at J, with 15 bases between. Germline CDR1 reads MDHEN; CDR2 reads SYDVKM. CDR3 length: 14 residues. In DNA form, the CDR3 reads TGTGCCACCCGGGGCGGGCCCCCCTACAATGAGCAGTTCTTC. The encoded protein is CATRGGPPYNEQFF.

The V gene is TRBV24-1, the J gene TRBJ2-1; D remains ambiguous. The V gene's germline CDR1 is KGHDR and CDR2 SFDVKD. The CDR3 is 13 amino acids. V lost 3 bases, J lost 2 bases, and 4 bases lay in between. Here the CDR3 DNA reads TGTGCCACCAGTGATAGTACCTACAATGAGCAGTTCTTC. Protein product: CATSDSTYNEQFF.

The CDR3, as DNA: TGTGCCAGCTCACCGGGAAGGGCAGCGATCTATGGCTACACCTTC. This sequence encodes CASSPGRAAIYGYTF. This chain connects TRBV18 to TRBJ1-2; D is undetermined. The CDR3 consists of 15 residues. Deletions cut 3 bases from V and 4 bases from J, with 15 bases between. Germline loops: CDR1 KGHSH, CDR2 LQKENI.

The chain has TRBV14 and TRBJ2-7; D perhaps matches TRBD1 (5 bases). There are 12 residues in the CDR3. The V end lost 2 bases, the J end lost 6 bases, and 8 bases lay between the germline ends. Germline CDR1 SGHDN, CDR2 FVKESK. CDR3 sequence (DNA): TGTGCCAGCAGCCAAAGCAGGGTCGAGCAGTACTTC. This gives the protein CASSQSRVEQYF. The full variable domain, in which reference TRBV14 and TRBJ2-7 provide the parts outside the CDR3, is EAGVTQFPSHSVIEKGQTVTLRCDPISGHDNLYWYRRVMGKEIKFLLHFVKESKQDESGMPNNRFLAERTGGTYSTLKVQPAELEDSGVYFCASSQSRVEQYFGPGTRLTVT.

The gene calls are TRBV7-2 and TRBJ2-1; 8 nucleotides line up with TRBD2. The CDR3 consists of 17 residues. Germline trimming cut 1 base from V and 2 bases from J; bases unmatched to any gene: 7. CDR1 is SGHTA, CDR2 FQGNSA, per germline. The CDR3 DNA reads as TGTGCCAGCAGCTTAGTCCCTCTAGCGGGCCCCTACAATGAGCAGTTCTTC. Protein product: CASSLVPLAGPYNEQFF.

This clone was recorded only once. V usage is TRBV5-4 and J usage is TRBJ2-1; 14 bases match TRBD2. The CDR3 has 16 amino acids. Germline lookup yields CDR1 SGHNT and CDR2 YYREEE (reference sequence). The V and J ends lost 3 bases and 9 bases, in that order; junction bases with no gene match: 8. The CDR3 DNA is TGTGCCAGCAGCTCCGGACTAGCGGGAGGTGGTGGTGAGCAGTTCTTC. Residues: CASSSGLAGGGGEQFF.

The rearrangement joins TRBV3-1 (or the pseudogene TRBV3-2) to TRBJ2-7; D remains unclear. V gave up 4 bases and J gave up 7 bases, with 11 bases separating them. CDR1 is LGHDT and CDR2 is YNNKEL in the germline V gene (reference sequence). The CDR3 totals 12 residues. The chain's CDR3 is CASSRQRREQYF. CDR3 nucleotide sequence: TGTGCCAGCAGCCGCCAGCGACGGGAGCAGTACTTC.